The subject of this entry is one T cell receptor (beta chain). This specimen belongs to a study of blood T cell repertoires in COVID-19. Looking at the study overall: The United States, Italy and Spain supplied acute and convalescent COVID-19 samples. PBMCs, B-cell-depleted T cells, or T cells were the source of the cDNA or gDNA that made up the material.

Original processing methods: Reference gene primer amplification gave estimated nucleated cell counts. Sequencing used immunoSEQ multiplex PCR; TCRdb keeps in-frame clones, though not all of them. Clonal size and the V and J genes are those of that table, whereas D and trimming came from the DNA. The sample consists of 80,000 to 100,000 clones, approximately 87% of them appearing once. Trimming removed 2 bases from V and 2 bases from J, with 7 bases in between. Germline lookup yields CDR1 SGHRS and CDR2 YFSETQ. The CDR3 spans 13 residues. The V gene is TRBV5-1, the J gene TRBJ2-5; a weak D match, TRBD2 (6 bases). Sequencing input: peripheral blood. The receptor was derived from a human donor with active COVID-19. The donor label of this sample is uncertain. The CDR3 nucleotides read TGCGCCAGCAGCTTCGGAGGGCAAGAGACCCAGTACTTC. Its translation is CASSFGGQETQYF.